Following are 10 T cell receptor beta chains from one sample sequenced in a study of beta chain features in type 1 diabetes. Sequencing targeted expressed TCRB transcripts, as all isolated RNA had been reverse transcribed. Clones were read by immunoSEQ multiplex PCR, and TCRdb kept only the in-frame ones, dropping some. The sample includes about 180,000 clones, about 13% of them seen just once. Sequenced sample: central memory CD4+ T cells from blood. The receptors originated from a woman aged 18-29 years in good health.

The chain is built from TRBV4-1 and TRBJ2-4; TRBD2 matches 7 bases. CDR1 and CDR2 (germline): MGHRA, YSYEKL. With V trimmed by 0 bases and J by 0 bases, 20 bases remained unmatched. The CDR3 spans 22 residues. The CDR3, as DNA: TGCGCCAGCAGCCAAGATGGGGGGGGTACGGGAGCGCAGATTCTAGCCAAAAACATTCAGTACTTC. Residues: CASSQDGGGTGAQILAKNIQYF.

This chain uses TRBV6-1 with TRBJ2-7; D is unclear. The CDR3 is made up of 12 amino acids. The V gene's germline CDR1 is MNHNS and CDR2 SASEGT. Between the trimmed V and J ends, which lost 2 bases and 9 bases, there was a span of 11 bases. The CDR3 DNA follows: TGTGCCAGCAGTGAAAGTCTCTCCGGGCAGTACTTC. The encoded protein is CASSESLSGQYF.

CDR3 sequence reads: CASSQGGTSGYEQYF. The CDR3 nucleotides read TGTGCCAGCAGCCAAGGCGGGACTAGCGGGTACGAGCAGTACTTC. The chain employs TRBV4-2 and TRBJ2-7; 12 nucleotides line up with TRBD2. CDR1 is LGHNA, CDR2 YNFKEQ, per germline. This CDR3 region has 15 residues. V dropped 1 base and J dropped 4; count of bases not matched to a gene: 2.

This clone appeared a few times. The rearrangement uses TRBV27 and TRBJ2-1, with D tentatively TRBD2 (6 bases). Germline V gene data show CDR1 as MNHEY and CDR2 as SMNVEV (reference sequence). Trimming removed 6 bases at V and 7 bases at J, with 13 bases between. The CDR3 spans 13 residues. Here the CDR3 DNA reads TGTGCCAGCAGCCCGGCTCGGGGGAATGAGCAGTTCTTC. It yields the protein CASSPARGNEQFF.

The J gene is TRBJ2-7, the V gene TRBV5-1, with TRBD1 matching 12 bases. The CDR3 consists of 14 residues. Germline V gene lookup returns CDR1 SGHRS and CDR2 YFSETQ. With V trimmed by 4 bases and J by 7 bases, 6 bases remained unmatched. The DNA for the CDR3 is TGCGCCAGCAGCGCCGGGACAGGGGGCAGTGAGCAGTACTTC. Its translation is CASSAGTGGSEQYF.

The CDR3, as DNA: TGTGCCTGGAGCAACACCCGGGACAGGGGCTTGAGTGGGGCCAACGTCCTGACTTTC. Translating gives CAWSNTRDRGLSGANVLTF. The chain couples TRBV30 to TRBJ2-6, with TRBD1 identical over 10 bases. Unmatched junction bases numbered 14, after V lost 3 bases and J lost 3 bases. CDR3 length: 19 amino acids. Looked up from germline, CDR1 is GTSNPN and CDR2 is SVGIG (reference sequence).

The V and J genes are TRBV28 and TRBJ2-4, with D possibly being TRBD1 (6 bases). From germline, CDR1 is MDHEN and CDR2 SYDVKM. Trimming removed 3 bases at V and 6 bases at J, with 12 bases between. This CDR3 comprises 14 residues. CDR3 sequence (DNA): TGTGCCAGCAGTTTCCTTACAGGGAGAAACATTCAGTACTTC. Translated: CASSFLTGRNIQYF.

The chain is built from TRBV2 and TRBJ1-5; TRBD1 matches 9 bases. The CDR3 loop spans 15 amino acids. V trimming: 7 bases; J trimming: 0 bases; junction bases outside the gene matches: 4. Germline-derived CDR1 and CDR2 are SNHLY and FYNNEI. CDR3 bases: TGTGCCAGCACTGGGACAGGGTATAGCAATCAGCCCCAGCATTTT. Translation: CASTGTGYSNQPQHF.

The chain recombines TRBV18 with TRBJ2-5; TRBD1 matches at 7 bases. This CDR3 contains 15 residues. Trimming took 3 bases from V and 5 from J; bases not matched to a gene: 9. CDR1 is KGHSH, CDR2 LQKENI, per germline. In DNA form, the CDR3 reads TGTGCCAGCTCACCGCCCCACAGGGGTACGGAGACCCAGTACTTC. This encodes CASSPPHRGTETQYF. Supplemented by reference TRBV18 and TRBJ2-5, the full variable domain reads NAGVMQNPRHLVRRRGQEARLRCSPMKGHSHVYWYRQLPEEGLKFMVYLQKENIIDESGMPKERFSAEFPKEGPSILRIQQVVRGDSAAYFCASSPPHRGTETQYFGPGTRLLVL.

V gene TRBV11-1 combines with J gene TRBJ2-1; 10 positions agree with TRBD2. V shed 8 bases and J 10 bases; nucleotides not matched to a gene: 14. Germline CDR1 SGHAT, CDR2 FQDESV (reference sequence). There are 15 residues in the CDR3. The CDR3: CASSKGVAGGGEQFF. The CDR3 bases are TGTGCCAGCTCTAAGGGGGTAGCGGGAGGTGGGGAGCAGTTCTTC.